This is a list of T cell receptor beta chains from one sample in a study of shared clonotypes between healthy human individuals. Sequencing was performed with immunoSEQ multiplex PCR; in TCRdb, only in-frame clones are kept and a portion is missing. The sample records 550,000 to 650,000 clones, roughly 95% being singletons. The sequencing input was naive CD8+ T cells sorted from blood. The receptors were sampled from a woman aged 25-40 years in good health. Each CDR3 is given with its conserved first and last residue. A D gene is named only where the DNA matches it firmly. Size values are once, few and many counts, or a class for expanded clones, and some rows have none.

d_call,clone_size,v_call,j_call,cdr3_aa,cdr3_nt
TRBD2,NA,TRBV2,TRBJ2-7,CASSDLRGGGPYEQYF,TGTGCCAGCAGTGACTTGCGCGGGGGGGGACCCTACGAGCAGTACTTC
TRBD2,NA,TRBV13,TRBJ2-7,CASSLDLAGAYEQYF,TGTGCCAGCAGCTTAGACCTAGCGGGAGCCTACGAGCAGTACTTC
NA,NA,TRBV2,TRBJ1-4,CASTVPGRVNEKLFF,TGTGCCAGCACCGTCCCGGGACGGGTTAATGAAAAACTGTTTTTT
NA,NA,TRBV5-4,TRBJ1-1,CASSLEGAPTEAFF,TGTGCCAGCAGCTTGGAAGGCGCCCCCACTGAAGCTTTCTTT
NA,NA,TRBV6-1,TRBJ2-7,CASSEIGYEQYF,TGTGCCAGCAGTGAAATTGGCTACGAGCAGTACTTC
TRBD1,NA,TRBV30,TRBJ1-1,CAWSGPLPGGQANTEAFF,TGTGCCTGGAGTGGTCCCCTCCCAGGGGGCCAAGCTAACACTGAAGCTTTCTTT
NA,NA,TRBV21-1,TRBJ1-4,CASSGGEKLFF,TGTGCCAGCAGCGGAGGGGAAAAACTGTTTTTT
TRBD2,once,TRBV19,TRBJ2-3,CASSIDPKGLAVNTDTQYF,TGTGCCAGTAGTATAGATCCCAAGGGCCTAGCGGTTAACACAGATACGCAGTATTTT
NA,NA,TRBV2,TRBJ2-7,CASSPSWDYEQYF,TGTGCCAGCAGTCCCTCTTGGGACTACGAGCAGTACTTC
TRBD1,NA,TRBV25-1,TRBJ2-1,CASSEYVTGGHNEQFF,TGTGCCAGCAGTGAATATGTTACAGGGGGCCACAATGAGCAGTTCTTC
NA,NA,TRBV7-9,TRBJ1-1,CASSEGGLSGLNTEAFF,TGTGCCAGCAGCGAAGGGGGGTTATCAGGGTTGAACACTGAAGCTTTCTTT
NA,NA,TRBV27,TRBJ1-1,CASSFQVNTEAFF,TGTGCCAGCAGTTTTCAGGTAAACACTGAAGCTTTCTTT
NA,NA,TRBV27,TRBJ1-5,CASSLLMGNQPQHF,TGTGCCAGCAGTTTACTCATGGGCAATCAGCCCCAGCATTTT
NA,NA,TRBV5-1,TRBJ2-3,CASSLALGLTDTQYF,TGCGCCAGCAGCTTGGCTCTGGGGCTCACAGATACGCAGTATTTT
NA,NA,TRBV2,TRBJ2-7,CASSVNPRRDSVYEQYF,TGTGCCAGCAGCGTGAACCCCAGGAGGGACTCCGTATACGAGCAGTACTTC
TRBD2,NA,TRBV27,TRBJ2-7,CASRDYGGGPARSYEQYF,TGTGCCAGCAGAGATTACGGGGGAGGGCCGGCACGGTCCTACGAGCAGTACTTC
TRBD2,NA,TRBV11-1,TRBJ2-1,CASSLTPGLAEYNEQFF,TGTGCCAGCAGCTTAACCCCCGGACTAGCGGAATACAATGAGCAGTTCTTC
NA,once,TRBV5-1,TRBJ1-4,CASSLGDWSEEDDEKLFF,TGCGCCAGCAGCTTGGGGGACTGGAGCGAAGAGGATGATGAAAAACTGTTTTTT
NA,NA,TRBV19,TRBJ2-3,CASSIWRTSTDTQYF,TGTGCCAGTAGTATTTGGAGGACAAGCACAGATACGCAGTATTTT
NA,NA,TRBV18,TRBJ2-2,CASFADTGELFF,TGTGCCAGCTTCGCGGACACCGGGGAGCTGTTTTTT
NA,NA,TRBV6-5,TRBJ1-1,CASRLTGSGTEAFF,TGTGCCAGCAGACTCACAGGGTCGGGCACTGAAGCTTTCTTT
TRBD2,NA,TRBV4-1,TRBJ2-3,CASSQDPSGRPDTQYF,TGCGCCAGCAGCCAAGACCCTAGCGGGAGACCAGATACGCAGTATTTT
NA,NA,TRBV15,TRBJ1-1,CATSREAGTEAFF,TGTGCCACCAGCAGAGAGGCAGGGACTGAAGCTTTCTTT
NA,NA,TRBV6-5,TRBJ2-1,CASSYSFPGDDEQFF,TGTGCCAGCAGTTACTCGTTTCCAGGGGACGATGAGCAGTTCTTC
NA,NA,TRBV28,TRBJ1-1,CASSPTGLGDTEAFF,TGTGCCAGCAGTCCAACAGGGCTAGGCGACACTGAAGCTTTCTTT
NA,NA,TRBV18,TRBJ2-3,CASSPTAGRDTQYF,TGTGCCAGCTCACCAACGGCAGGGAGAGATACGCAGTATTTT
NA,NA,TRBV7-2,TRBJ1-3,CASSPTGSGNTIYF,TGTGCCAGCAGCCCAACCGGGTCTGGAAACACCATATATTTT
NA,NA,TRBV9,TRBJ2-7,CASSPGRGPYEQYF,TGTGCCAGCAGCCCCGGCAGGGGACCTTACGAGCAGTACTTC
NA,NA,TRBV4-1,TRBJ1-1,CASSQVTVNTEAFF,TGCGCCAGCAGCCAAGTTACAGTGAACACTGAAGCTTTCTTT
NA,once,TRBV7-9,TRBJ2-5,CASNPGGYQETQYF,TGTGCCAGCAACCCCGGTGGGTACCAAGAGACCCAGTACTTC
NA,NA,TRBV7-8,TRBJ2-4,CASSSPPLGGLAKNIQYF,TGTGCCAGCAGCTCACCCCCCCTCGGGGGTTTAGCCAAAAACATTCAGTACTTC
TRBD2,NA,TRBV6-1,TRBJ2-2,CASSERGTRNTGELFF,TGTGCCAGCAGTGAACGAGGGACTAGGAACACCGGGGAGCTGTTTTTT
TRBD2,NA,TRBV2,TRBJ2-7,CASSELGLREDEQYF,TGTGCCAGCAGTGAACTCGGTTTGCGGGAGGACGAGCAGTACTTC
NA,NA,TRBV7-9,TRBJ2-7,CASSSPDPYYEQYF,TGTGCCAGCAGCTCGCCAGACCCGTACTACGAGCAGTACTTC
TRBD1,NA,TRBV2,TRBJ1-4,CASSQGVDEKLFF,TGTGCCAGCAGTCAGGGGGTGGATGAAAAACTGTTTTTT
NA,NA,TRBV19,TRBJ2-1,CASRTNYNEQFF,TGTGCCAGTAGGACCAACTACAATGAGCAGTTCTTC
TRBD2,NA,TRBV4-2,TRBJ2-5,CASSQDGRELFRETQYF,TGTGCCAGCAGCCAAGATGGGAGGGAGTTGTTTAGGGAGACCCAGTACTTC
TRBD1,NA,TRBV5-1,TRBJ1-4,CASSLVWTGVANEKLFF,TGCGCCAGCAGCTTGGTATGGACAGGGGTCGCTAATGAAAAACTGTTTTTT
TRBD2,NA,TRBV27,TRBJ2-7,CASSLELAGVYEQYF,TGTGCCAGCAGTTTAGAACTAGCGGGAGTCTACGAGCAGTACTTC
TRBD1,NA,TRBV30,TRBJ1-5,CAWSVGQGGQPQHF,TGTGCCTGGAGTGTAGGGCAGGGGGGTCAGCCCCAGCATTTT
TRBD2,NA,TRBV4-1,TRBJ2-7,CASRPAGGPYEQYF,TGCGCCAGCAGGCCAGCGGGAGGACCCTACGAGCAGTACTTC
NA,NA,TRBV2,TRBJ1-5,CASSASQGVQPQHF,TGTGCCAGCAGTGCCAGCCAGGGTGTACAGCCCCAGCATTTT
NA,NA,TRBV6-1,TRBJ2-7,CASSEFAKGPIYEQYF,TGTGCCAGCAGTGAATTTGCAAAGGGACCCATCTACGAGCAGTACTTC
TRBD2,NA,TRBV27,TRBJ2-7,CASSYGAGEQYF,TGTGCCAGCAGTTACGGAGCGGGAGAGCAGTACTTC
NA,NA,TRBV2,TRBJ2-4,CASISSELLLAKNIQYF,TGTGCCAGCATTAGTAGCGAGCTCCTTCTAGCCAAAAACATTCAGTACTTC